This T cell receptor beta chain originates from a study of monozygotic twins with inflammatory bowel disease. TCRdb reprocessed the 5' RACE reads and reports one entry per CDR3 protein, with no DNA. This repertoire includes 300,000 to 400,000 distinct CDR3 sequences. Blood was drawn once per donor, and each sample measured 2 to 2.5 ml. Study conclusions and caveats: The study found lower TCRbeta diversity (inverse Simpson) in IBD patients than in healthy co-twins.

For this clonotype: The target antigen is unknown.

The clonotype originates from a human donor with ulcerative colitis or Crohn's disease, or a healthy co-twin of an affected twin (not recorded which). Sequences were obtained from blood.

CDR3 in amino acids: CASRSGLPEADTQYF. This chain connects TRBV5-1 to TRBJ2-3; no DNA is available, so the TRBD2 call from TCRdb remains unchecked. This CDR3 region has 15 residues. CDR1 SGHRS and CDR2 YFSETQ come from the germline V gene.